This TCR beta chain emerged from a study of T cell repertoires and Cas9 in healthy adults. Looking at the study overall: Characterization of SpCas9-reactive CD4 and CD8 T cells covered multi-effector potency, cytotoxicity and lineage. Points from the study as a whole: In vitro, SpCas9-reactive Tregs were reported to curb effector T cell proliferation and function.

The table came from immunoSEQ multiplex PCR; TCRdb's copy has only in-frame clones and leaves some out. The sample carries approximately 16,000 clones, around 86% recorded once. The germline V gene has CDR1 SGHTS and CDR2 YDEGEE. The germline V and J ends were trimmed by 4 bases and 0 bases, with 5 bases remaining between them. The CDR3 contains 13 residues. On this clone itself: Antigen specificity is unknown.

The TCR was taken from a human donor in good health. The genes are TRBV5-8 and TRBJ1-5; D ambiguous. Source material: Tregs (CD4+, CD25+, CD127-, CD137-, CD154-) from PBMCs; culture status not recorded. CDR3 bases: TGTGCCAGCAGCCGAGATAGCAATCAGCCCCAGCATTTT. This codes for CASSRDSNQPQHF. The full variable domain, completed using reference TRBV5-8 and TRBJ1-5, is EAGVTQSPTHLIKTRGQQATLRCSPISGHTSVYWYQQALGLGLQFLLWYDEGEERNRGNFPPRFSGRQFPNYSSELNVNALELEDSALYLCASSRDSNQPQHFGDGTRLSIL.